A selection of T cell receptor beta chains follows, all from one sample in a study of cytomegalovirus exposure and HLA in healthy donors. Using immunoSEQ multiplex PCR, the repertoire was profiled, and TCRdb retains in-frame clones only, with some absent. The table records around 130,000 clones, 80% of them present only once. Source material: PBMCs. The receptors derive from a woman in her 40s in good health and CMV-seronegative. The CDR3 runs from the conserved cysteine through the conserved F or W. D genes are given only for firm matches. For some rows the clone size is stated as once, few or many, or as a class when expanded; others skip it.

CDR3nt	CDR3aa	v_gene	d_gene	j_gene	abundance
TGTGCCAGCAGTTATCCGAGACTAGCGGGAGATCATGAGCAGTTCTTC	CASSYPRLAGDHEQFF	TRBV28	TRBD2	TRBJ2-1	.
TGTGCCAGCAGCTCCAGGACAGGTTATAATTCACCCCTCCGCTTT	CASSSRTGYNSPLRF	TRBV5-4	TRBD1	TRBJ1-6	.
TGTGCCAGCAGTTCCTTCGGGGTTTCCCGGGACATTCAGTACTTC	CASSSFGVSRDIQYF	TRBV5-4	.	TRBJ2-4	once
TGTGCCAGCTCATCGCATATTAGCGTCGAATACAATGAGCAGTTCTTC	CASSSHISVEYNEQFF	TRBV18	.	TRBJ2-1	.
TGTGCCGGGGAAGGTCTGCGGGGGAGCGAGACCCAGTACTTC	CAGEGLRGSETQYF	TRBV7-9	TRBD2	TRBJ2-5	.
TGCAGCGTTCAACTAGCGTACACCGGGGAGCTGTTTTTT	CSVQLAYTGELFF	TRBV29-1	TRBD2	TRBJ2-2	.
TGTGCCAGCAGTTCAACACCGGGACAGGGGGCCGATGAGCAGTTCTTC	CASSSTPGQGADEQFF	TRBV27	TRBD1	TRBJ2-1	medium-sized
TGTGCCAGCAGCCCCGGGACAGAGAGAATAACAGATACGCAGTATTTT	CASSPGTERITDTQYF	TRBV7-2	TRBD1	TRBJ2-3	.
TGTGCCACCCAGGGACTAGCGGCTTCGGGAGAGACCCAGTACTTC	CATQGLAASGETQYF	TRBV6-1	TRBD2	TRBJ2-5	few
TGCGCCAGCAGCTTGGGGTGGGGAGCGGGAGGGCCTCTCTCCTACGAGCAGTACTTC	CASSLGWGAGGPLSYEQYF	TRBV5-1	TRBD2	TRBJ2-7	.
TGTGCCAGCAGCTCCTACGTGAACACTGAAGCTTTCTTT	CASSSYVNTEAFF	TRBV7-2	.	TRBJ1-1	.
TGTGCCAGCAGTCCCACCCTAGTGAATGAGCAGTTCTTC	CASSPTLVNEQFF	TRBV6-6	.	TRBJ2-1	.
TGTGCCAGCAGCTTAGGTAGTCATATGAACACTGAAGCTTTCTTT	CASSLGSHMNTEAFF	TRBV7-9	.	TRBJ1-1	.
TGTGCCAGCCGTAGGGGCGCCGGGGCCAACGTCCTGACTTTC	CASRRGAGANVLTF	TRBV6-5	.	TRBJ2-6	.
TGCGCCAGCAAACCCGGGGCGGGAGCGACCTACGAGCAGTACTTC	CASKPGAGATYEQYF	TRBV5-1	TRBD2	TRBJ2-7	.
TGTGCCAGCAGTCAGGACCGAGGGCTTAGCACAGATACGCAGTATTTT	CASSQDRGLSTDTQYF	TRBV2	.	TRBJ2-3	.
TGTGCCAGTAGAGTAATCCGGGACAGAGATCAACCCCAGCATTTT	CASRVIRDRDQPQHF	TRBV19	TRBD1	TRBJ1-5	.
TGTGCCAGCAGTTCCCTGGTTAGTAGCACAGATACGCAGTATTTT	CASSSLVSSTDTQYF	TRBV27	.	TRBJ2-3	.
TGTGCCAGCAGTGAATGGGCTAGCGGGGGGCTCCGGGAGCTGTTTTTT	CASSEWASGGLRELFF	TRBV6-1	TRBD2	TRBJ2-2	.
TGTGCCAGTATGGGGCCGGGACAGGCATCCTCCTACGAGCAGTACTTC	CASMGPGQASSYEQYF	TRBV19	TRBD1	TRBJ2-7	.
TGTGCCAGCAGCTTTCTTGGAAACACCATATATTTT	CASSFLGNTIYF	TRBV13	.	TRBJ1-3	many
TGTGCCAGCAGCCCGACAGTCGCCTCTGGAAACACCATATATTTT	CASSPTVASGNTIYF	TRBV27	.	TRBJ1-3	once
TGCGCCAGCAGCCATGGAGCGGAGGCAACCTACGAGCAGTACTTC	CASSHGAEATYEQYF	TRBV4-1	.	TRBJ2-7	.
TGTGCCAGCAGCATGTTGACAGGAAATAATGAAAAACTGTTTTTT	CASSMLTGNNEKLFF	TRBV9	.	TRBJ1-4	many
TGCAGCGTTCAAGGCGGGATTGGCACCGGGGAGCTGTTTTTT	CSVQGGIGTGELFF	TRBV29-1	.	TRBJ2-2	once
TGTGCCATCAGTGATGAGATTAGCGACCATGGCTACACCTTC	CAISDEISDHGYTF	TRBV10-3	.	TRBJ1-2	.
TGTGCCAGCAGCTTAGGCGGGGAGACCTACGAGCAGTACTTC	CASSLGGETYEQYF	TRBV7-6	.	TRBJ2-7	.
TGTGCCAGCAGCCTGACAGGGAGCAGCACAGATACGCAGTATTTT	CASSLTGSSTDTQYF	TRBV7-8	TRBD1	TRBJ2-3	.
TGTGCCAGTAGGAACAGGGGGCAAAGCACAGATACGCAGTATTTT	CASRNRGQSTDTQYF	TRBV19	TRBD1	TRBJ2-3	.
TGTGCCAGCAGATCAACAACCGACAGAGCCGCTAACTATGGCTACACCTTC	CASRSTTDRAANYGYTF	TRBV9	.	TRBJ1-2	.
TGTGCCAGCAGGGCCCTAGGACTAGCGGTCTACAATGAGCAGTTCTTC	CASRALGLAVYNEQFF	TRBV2	TRBD2	TRBJ2-1	.
TGTGCCAGCAGCCAAGTCGGTATTTTTAGCGGGAGTTACAATGAGCAGTTCTTC	CASSQVGIFSGSYNEQFF	TRBV14	TRBD2	TRBJ2-1	.
TGTGCCAGCAGTGAAGAGGGGCCCCGCTCCTACAATGAGCAGTTCTTC	CASSEEGPRSYNEQFF	TRBV2	.	TRBJ2-1	.
TGTGCCAGCAGCCAAGATGGCGGGGACACTGAAGCTTTCTTT	CASSQDGGDTEAFF	TRBV4-2	.	TRBJ1-1	.
TGTGCCACCAGCTTCGGGGAGGGAGAGACCCAGTACTTC	CATSFGEGETQYF	TRBV15	TRBD2	TRBJ2-5	.
TGTGCCAGCAGTTTATCTGAGGGGGCGTATGGCTACACCTTC	CASSLSEGAYGYTF	TRBV27	TRBD1	TRBJ1-2	.